In this sample, the clone carrying this TCR beta chain turned up a few times. The antigen is unknown. The sample comes from a study of beta chain features in type 1 diabetes. General observations from the study: Among type 1 diabetes patients, VDJ junctions had fewer insertions and more deletions.

Of the isolated RNA, all was reverse transcribed, and so the sequenced material was expressed TCRB transcripts. Produced via immunoSEQ multiplex PCR; TCRdb's table is partial and in-frame only. The sample holds under 300,000 clones, about 8.5% seen once. The germline V gene encodes CDR1 SGHTA and CDR2 FQGTGA. V was shortened by 2 bases and J by 7 bases, with 21 bases between the two germline ends. The CDR3 length is 17 residues. This sequence originates from a woman aged 18 to 35 in good health. Specimen: central memory CD4+ T cells from blood. This sequence joins TRBV7-3 and TRBJ2-4; D is possibly TRBD1 (6 bases). Here the CDR3 DNA reads TGTGCCAGCAGCTTACAGGGGATCAGCTCCACGACTAACATTCAGTACTTC. As protein: CASSLQGISSTTNIQYF.